This T cell receptor (beta chain) was obtained from a study of cytomegalovirus exposure and HLA in healthy donors. Overall study results and limits: Specific recognition of CMV antigens was confirmed in vitro for three chains (all CMV-associated).

About this clone itself: Its antigen is still unknown. One end of the junction fails to match germline, which may point to a read error. The same CDR3 is also encoded by other DNA sequences in this sample.

Primers: 60 Vbeta forward and 13 Jbeta reverse. Measured with immunoSEQ multiplex PCR; TCRdb has only the in-frame clones, and not every one. The sample has approximately 150,000 clones; 65% to 85% are singletons. Germline CDR1 reads LNHDA; CDR2 reads SQIVND (reference sequence). CDR3 length equals 14 residues. The source of this sequence is a woman in her thirties or forties in good health and CMV-seropositive. This sequence joins TRBV19 and TRBJ2-1; the D gene is possibly TRBD1 (5 bases). The specimen was PBMCs. In DNA, the CDR3 is TGTGCTAGTAGTCTGGACATCCAATCGAATGAGCAGTTCTTC. Residues: CASSLDIQSNEQFF.